This T cell receptor (beta chain) was captured by sequencing in a study of blood T cell repertoires in COVID-19. Generated by immunoSEQ multiplex PCR, the TCRdb table keeps only in-frame clones and is missing some. This sample yields 150,000 to 200,000 clones, of which 75% to 90% are seen a single time; less than 9% belongs to the top ten. This CDR3 contains 13 residues. Between the trimmed V and J ends, which lost 10 bases and 0 bases, there was a span of 10 bases. Looked up from germline, CDR1 is SEHNR and CDR2 is FQNEAQ (reference sequence). The gene calls are TRBV7-9 and TRBJ1-3; D is unresolved. The TCR was taken from an older woman with acute or convalescent COVID-19. Material for sequencing was peripheral blood. DNA of the CDR3: TGTGCCACCCAAATCAGCTCTGGAAACACCATATATTTT. Translation: CATQISSGNTIYF.